This T cell receptor (beta chain) was sequenced in a study of shared clonotypes between healthy human individuals (dated by TCRdb to about 2020). Some background on the complete study: Three men and a couple of women, aged 18 to 49 years, made up the cohort. For each donor, CD4 naive and CD4 memory were each given three plates, CD8 naive was given two plates, and CD8 memory was given one plate. To estimate repertoire size and how much clonotype sharing occurs between individuals, the study deeply sequenced the blood TCR repertoires of a handful of healthy adults. Different laboratories and diverse techniques were used to prepare libraries and sequence TCR repertoires, to increase sequencing depth and limit assay-specific biases. Per donor, leukapheresis produced somewhere between about 0.94 and 9.5 billion PBMCs.

V is cut back by 5 bases and J by 0 bases, with 4 bases in the junction unmatched. CDR1 and CDR2 were assigned from the germline V gene as SGHNT and YENEEA. The CDR3 runs 16 residues from the cysteine to the phenylalanine. Just CDR3 DNA is preserved here, 48 bases in frame from base 1. General findings and caveats noted by the study authors: Because the study included only a small number of donors, the genetic and exposure-history diversity represented was limited. Estimated clonotype richness was generally larger for naive than for memory subsets. Compared with non-shared clonotypes, clonotypes shared by all four sorted-subset donors had higher generation probabilities. Based on pairwise subsampling, the degree of clonotype sharing among donors was expected to be affected by sequencing depth. Sharing across several donors was observed for around 5% of naive CD4, about 4% of naive CD8, 2.3% of memory CD4, and roughly 0.4% of memory CD8 clonotypes. Rarefaction of sorted-subset datasets indicated incomplete sequencing despite the large sequencing depth. Sampling was limited to blood, and TCR repertoires in tissue likely differ from TCR repertoires in blood.

TCR CDR3 regions were amplified from genomic DNA by multiplex PCR using the deep immunoSEQ assay. Extracted genomic DNA from each cell subset was distributed evenly across all wells of several immunoSEQ 96-well plates, and each plate was treated as a replicate. For sorted subsets, roughly 200 ng genomic DNA, equal to 25,000 to 35,000 T cell genomes, was loaded into each replicate PCR. Purified libraries were quantified with a Qubit 3.0 fluorometer, sized on a Bioanalyzer 2100, and re-quantified with the KAPA Library Quantification kit. Every immunoSEQ 96-well plate was sequenced on a separate single-read 150-cycle Illumina NextSeq 550 flow cell. Concerning the study's data processing: Because the immunoSEQ output included only junctional sequences and no quality scores, the filtering could not be the same as the filtering used for full-length reads. Sequences were annotated with PyIR, a Python wrapper for IgBLAST v1.9, and V/J genes and CDR3 were assigned using IMGT germline references. Reads with weak V/J assignments (E-value above 1e-6), missing CDR3, stop codons, out-of-frame junctions, or ambiguous translated residues were removed. A V3J clonotype was defined by an identical inferred V gene, J gene, and CDR3 amino acid sequence. Percentage overlap between repertoires was calculated by dividing the number of shared unique clonotypes by the size of the smaller repertoire. Richness of each repertoire was evaluated using RTK rarefaction, the Chao1 estimator, and Recon v2.1 estimates of unobserved clonotypes. For all TCRbeta clonotypes obtained by the gDNA method from a few donors, generation probabilities were computed with OLGA. TCRdb took this table from immuneACCESS and kept in-frame rearrangements with V and J called. Such tables lack part of the clones; where checked against another copy, unresolved V genes explain under half of the gap, and the rest is unexplained. V and J calls and clone size come straight from that table; D and trimming were deduced from the DNA. The sample data list about 800,000 clones, and about 96% of these were observed just once. The top ten constitute approximately 0.2% of the sample.

CD8 naive samples consisted of CD45RO-negative cells that were positively selected for CCR7, yielding a CD45RA+CCR7+ population without TemRA cells. Donors were healthy HIV-negative adults with no recently reported acute infections or vaccinations. All donors were Caucasian adults living in Nashville, Tennessee, USA. Blood was obtained by leukapheresis, after which PBMCs were separated by Ficoll-Histopaque density gradient centrifugation and cryopreserved in liquid nitrogen vapor phase. Analytical flow cytometry was used to check the purity and quantity of every magnetically sorted T cell population. Each sorted fraction had its genomic DNA isolated and then quantified by UV absorbance on a Nanodrop 2000c. As for this clone: Its cognate antigen has yet to be identified. One base away there is no much larger clone; base qualities are not given.

The sample taken for sequencing was naive CD8+ T cells sorted from blood. Per the publication, the cell subset or site label means: CD45RA+CCR7+. The source of this sequence is a man aged 25 to 40 in good health. Recombination joined TRBV11-3 with TRBJ2-3; the central 11 bases match TRBD2. The DNA sequence is given as TGTGCCAGCAGCGGAAGGACTAGCGGGAGCACAGATACGCAGTATTTT. It is translated as CASSGRTSGSTDTQYF. Reference TRBV11-3 and TRBJ2-3 genes cover what lies past the CDR3, so the full variable domain is EAGVVQSPRYKIIEKKQPVAFWCNPISGHNTLYWYLQNLGQGPELLIRYENEEAVDDSQLPKDRFSAERLKGVDSTLKIQPAELGDSAVYLCASSGRTSGSTDTQYFGPGTRLTVL.